One T cell receptor (beta chain) is described in this entry. Its antigen remains unknown. The data were taken from a study of response to subunit inactivated influenza vaccine. Study-level findings and limits: The study's authors posited that every seasonal influenza vaccination enlists few new T cells.

Germline V gene data show CDR1 as MDHEN and CDR2 as SYDVKM. The CDR3 has 16 amino acids. V was clipped by 11 bases and J by 1 base; unmatched bases: 12. A single record per CDR3 protein comes from TCRdb applying MiXCR to the RT-PCR reads. The sample comprises about 620,000 distinct CDR3 sequences, approximately 10% of which are singletons, and approximately 10% rests with the top ten. This material consisted of PBMCs from blood, taken on the day of vaccination. The chain recombines TRBV28 with TRBJ2-1; 9 positions match TRBD2. This clonotype was obtained from a man between 50 and 59 years old who received an inactivated influenza vaccine. For the CDR3, the DNA is TGTGCCCTATCCAATGCGGGGGGGACTTCCTACAATGAGCAGTTCTTC. Amino acids: CALSNAGGTSYNEQFF.